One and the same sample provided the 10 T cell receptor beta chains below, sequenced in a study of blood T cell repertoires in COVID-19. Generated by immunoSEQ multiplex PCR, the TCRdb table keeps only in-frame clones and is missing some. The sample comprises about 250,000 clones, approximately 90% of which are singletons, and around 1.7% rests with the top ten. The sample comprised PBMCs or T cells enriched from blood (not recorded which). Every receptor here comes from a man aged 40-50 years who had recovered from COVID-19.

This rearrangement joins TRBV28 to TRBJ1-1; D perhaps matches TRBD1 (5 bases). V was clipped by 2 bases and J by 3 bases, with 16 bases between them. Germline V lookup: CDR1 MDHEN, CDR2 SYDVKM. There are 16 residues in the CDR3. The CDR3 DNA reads TGTGCCAGCAGTTTAACTATAACCGACAGAGACACTGAAGCTTTCTTT. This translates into CASSLTITDRDTEAFF.

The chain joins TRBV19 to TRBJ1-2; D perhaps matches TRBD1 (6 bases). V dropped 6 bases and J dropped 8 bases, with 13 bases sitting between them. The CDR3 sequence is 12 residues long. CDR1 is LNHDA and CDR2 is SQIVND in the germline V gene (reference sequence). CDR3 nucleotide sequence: TGTGCCAGTAGACGGCAGGGGAAGGGCTACACCTTC. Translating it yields CASRRQGKGYTF.

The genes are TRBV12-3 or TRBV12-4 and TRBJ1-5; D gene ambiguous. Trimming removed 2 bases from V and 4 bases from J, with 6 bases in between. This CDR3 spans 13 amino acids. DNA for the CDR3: TGTGCCAGCAGTTTATTCGTAAATCAGCCCCAGCATTTT. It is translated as CASSLFVNQPQHF.

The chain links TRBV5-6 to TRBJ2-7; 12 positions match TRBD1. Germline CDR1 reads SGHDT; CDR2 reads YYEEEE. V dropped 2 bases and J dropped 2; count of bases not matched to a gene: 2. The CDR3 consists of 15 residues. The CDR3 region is CASSLGTGGPYEQYF. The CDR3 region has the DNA TGTGCCAGCAGCTTAGGGACAGGGGGCCCCTACGAGCAGTACTTC. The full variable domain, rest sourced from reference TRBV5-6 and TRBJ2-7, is DAGVTQSPTHLIKTRGQQVTLRCSPKSGHDTVSWYQQALGQGPQFIFQYYEEEERQRGNFPDRFSGHQFPNYSSELNVNALLLGDSALYLCASSLGTGGPYEQYFGPGTRLTVT.

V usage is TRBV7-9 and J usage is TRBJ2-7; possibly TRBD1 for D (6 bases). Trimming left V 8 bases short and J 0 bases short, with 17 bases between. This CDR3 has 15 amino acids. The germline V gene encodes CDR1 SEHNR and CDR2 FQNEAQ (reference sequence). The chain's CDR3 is CASGRNRDISYEQYF. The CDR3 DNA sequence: TGTGCCAGCGGCAGAAACCGGGACATCTCCTACGAGCAGTACTTC.

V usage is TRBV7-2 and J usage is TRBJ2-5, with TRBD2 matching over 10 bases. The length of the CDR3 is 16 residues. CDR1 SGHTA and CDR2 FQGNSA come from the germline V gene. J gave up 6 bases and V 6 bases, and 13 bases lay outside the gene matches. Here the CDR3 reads CASSSSGTSVEKTQYF. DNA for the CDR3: TGTGCCAGCAGTTCCTCCGGGACTAGCGTGGAAAAGACCCAGTACTTC.

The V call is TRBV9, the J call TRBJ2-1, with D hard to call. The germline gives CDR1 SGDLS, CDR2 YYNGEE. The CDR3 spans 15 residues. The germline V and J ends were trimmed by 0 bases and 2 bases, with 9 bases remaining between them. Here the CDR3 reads CASSVDHETYNEQFF. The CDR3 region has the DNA TGTGCCAGCAGCGTAGACCATGAGACCTACAATGAGCAGTTCTTC.

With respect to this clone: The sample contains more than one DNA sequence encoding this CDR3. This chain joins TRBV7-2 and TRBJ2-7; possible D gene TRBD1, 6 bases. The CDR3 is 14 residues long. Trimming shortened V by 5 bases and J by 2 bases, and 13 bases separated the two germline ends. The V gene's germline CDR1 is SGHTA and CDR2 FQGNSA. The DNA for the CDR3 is TGTGCCAGCAGCCTCAGGGGCCTTCCCTACGAGCAGTACTTC. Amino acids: CASSLRGLPYEQYF.

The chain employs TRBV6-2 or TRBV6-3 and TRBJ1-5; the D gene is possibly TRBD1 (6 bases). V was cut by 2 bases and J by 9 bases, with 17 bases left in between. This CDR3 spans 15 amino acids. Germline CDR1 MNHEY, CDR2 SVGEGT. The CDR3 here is CASSYVGGREGPQHF. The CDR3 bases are TGTGCCAGCAGTTACGTCGGGGGGCGGGAGGGGCCCCAGCATTTT.

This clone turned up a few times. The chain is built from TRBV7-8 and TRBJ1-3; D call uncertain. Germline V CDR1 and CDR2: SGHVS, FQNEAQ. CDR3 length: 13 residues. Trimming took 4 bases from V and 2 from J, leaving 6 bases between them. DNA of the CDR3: TGTGCCAGCAGCTCGGTTCCTGGAAACACCATATATTTT. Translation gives CASSSVPGNTIYF. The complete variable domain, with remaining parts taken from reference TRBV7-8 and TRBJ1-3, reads GAGVSQSPRYKVAKRGQDVALRCDPISGHVSLFWYQQALGQGPEFLTYFQNEAQLDKSGLPSDRFFAERPEGSVSTLKIQRTQQEDSAVYLCASSSVPGNTIYFGEGSWLTVV.